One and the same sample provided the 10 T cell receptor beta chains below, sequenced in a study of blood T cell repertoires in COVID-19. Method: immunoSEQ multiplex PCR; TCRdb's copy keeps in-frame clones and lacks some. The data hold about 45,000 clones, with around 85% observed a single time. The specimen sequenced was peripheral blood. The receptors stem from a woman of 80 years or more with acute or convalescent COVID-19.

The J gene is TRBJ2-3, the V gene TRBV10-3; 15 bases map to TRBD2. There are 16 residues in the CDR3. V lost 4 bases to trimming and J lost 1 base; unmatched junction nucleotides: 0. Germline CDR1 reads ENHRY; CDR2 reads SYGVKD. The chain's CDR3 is CAISGTSGGGTDTQYF. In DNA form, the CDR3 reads TGTGCCATCAGTGGGACTAGCGGGGGGGGCACAGATACGCAGTATTTT.

CDR3 bases: TGTGCCAGCAGTCGCGAGCTCGAGCAGTACTTC. Amino acids: CASSRELEQYF. The V gene is TRBV28, the J gene TRBJ2-7, with no clear D. This CDR3 is built from 11 residues. V shed 5 bases and J shed 6 bases, with 8 bases lying between them. Germline loops: CDR1 MDHEN, CDR2 SYDVKM.

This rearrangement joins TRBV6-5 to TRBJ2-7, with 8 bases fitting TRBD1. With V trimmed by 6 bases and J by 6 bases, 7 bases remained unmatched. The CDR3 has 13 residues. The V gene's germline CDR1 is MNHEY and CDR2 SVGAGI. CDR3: CASRRQGPSEQYF. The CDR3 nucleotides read TGTGCCAGCAGGCGACAGGGGCCCTCCGAGCAGTACTTC.

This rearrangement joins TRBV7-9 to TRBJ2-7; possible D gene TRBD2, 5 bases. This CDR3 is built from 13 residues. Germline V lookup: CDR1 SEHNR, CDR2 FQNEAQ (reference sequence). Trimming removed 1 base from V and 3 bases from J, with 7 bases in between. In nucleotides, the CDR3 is TGTGCCAGCAGCTTAGGGAGCGGCTACGAGCAGTACTTC. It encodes CASSLGSGYEQYF.

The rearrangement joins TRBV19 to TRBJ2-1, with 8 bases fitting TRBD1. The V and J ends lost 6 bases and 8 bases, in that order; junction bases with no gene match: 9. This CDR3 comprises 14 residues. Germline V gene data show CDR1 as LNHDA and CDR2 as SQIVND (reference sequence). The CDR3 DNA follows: TGTGCCAGTAGAGGGCCCGGACAGGGTCATGAGCAGTTCTTC. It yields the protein CASRGPGQGHEQFF. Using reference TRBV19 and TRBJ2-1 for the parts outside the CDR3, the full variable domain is DGGITQSPKYLFRKEGQNVTLSCEQNLNHDAMYWYRQDPGQGLRLIYYSQIVNDFQKGDIAEGYSVSREKKESFPLTVTSAQKNPTAFYLCASRGPGQGHEQFFGPGTRLTVL.

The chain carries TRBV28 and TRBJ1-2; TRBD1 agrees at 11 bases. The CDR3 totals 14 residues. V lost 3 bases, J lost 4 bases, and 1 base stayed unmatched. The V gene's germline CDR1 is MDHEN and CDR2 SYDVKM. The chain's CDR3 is CASSFGTGGYGYTF. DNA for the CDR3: TGTGCCAGCAGTTTTGGGACAGGGGGCTATGGCTACACCTTC.

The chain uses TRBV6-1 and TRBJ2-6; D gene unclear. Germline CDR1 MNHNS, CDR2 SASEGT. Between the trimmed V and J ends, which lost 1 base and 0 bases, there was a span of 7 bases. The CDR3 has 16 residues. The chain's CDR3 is CASSEVAVSGANVLTF. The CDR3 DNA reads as TGTGCCAGCAGTGAAGTTGCAGTCTCTGGGGCCAACGTCCTGACTTTC.

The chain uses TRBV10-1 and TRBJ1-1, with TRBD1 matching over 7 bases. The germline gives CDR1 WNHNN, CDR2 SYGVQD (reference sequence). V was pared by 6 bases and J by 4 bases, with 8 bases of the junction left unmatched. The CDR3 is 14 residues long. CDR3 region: CASSSSTGVTEAFF. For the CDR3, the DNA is TGCGCCAGCAGCTCTAGCACAGGGGTCACTGAAGCTTTCTTT.

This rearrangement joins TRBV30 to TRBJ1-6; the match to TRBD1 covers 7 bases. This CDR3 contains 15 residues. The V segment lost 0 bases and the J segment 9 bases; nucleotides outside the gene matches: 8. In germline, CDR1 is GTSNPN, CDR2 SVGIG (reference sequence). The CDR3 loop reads CAWSVPTGLGSPLHF. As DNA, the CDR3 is TGTGCCTGGAGTGTACCGACAGGGTTAGGTTCACCCCTCCACTTT.

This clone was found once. The CDR3 sequence is CASSPTGGNTEAFF. DNA for the CDR3: TGTGCCAGCAGCCCGACGGGGGGGAACACTGAAGCTTTCTTT. The genes are TRBV9 and TRBJ1-1; possibly TRBD1 for D (5 bases). V dropped 4 bases and J dropped 1 base, with 11 bases sitting between them. This CDR3 spans 14 amino acids. CDR1 SGDLS and CDR2 YYNGEE come from the germline V gene.